Shown below are 10 T cell receptor beta chains from a single sample sequenced in a study of long-term antiretroviral therapy in people with HIV. At survey level, the immunoSEQ assay was run in its v3.0 version. Generated by immunoSEQ multiplex PCR, the TCRdb table keeps only in-frame clones and is missing some. Here the sample spans 14,000 or so clones, around four fifths being singletons. The starting material was unsorted PBMCs, obtained 1.8 years before starting antiretroviral therapy. The origin of the receptors is a woman between 35 and 50 years old with HIV.

The chain recombines TRBV19 with TRBJ2-7; 11 nucleotides agree with TRBD2. The V and J ends lost 5 bases and 4 bases, in that order; junction bases with no gene match: 4. The CDR3 contains 14 residues. Germline loops: CDR1 LNHDA, CDR2 SQIVND (reference sequence). The CDR3 region is CASSWASGRYEQYF. CDR3 DNA sequence: TGTGCCAGTAGTTGGGCTAGCGGGAGGTACGAGCAGTACTTC.

This rearrangement joins TRBV4-1 to TRBJ1-3; TRBD1 matches at 9 bases. Germline V gene data show CDR1 as MGHRA and CDR2 as YSYEKL. The CDR3 contains 15 residues. The ends lost 3 bases at V and 10 bases at J; junction bases unmatched: 10. Written as DNA, the CDR3 is TGCGCCAGCAGCCAGGCCCCCGGGACAGGGAGAACCATATATTTT. Amino acid sequence: CASSQAPGTGRTIYF.

The chain recombines TRBV7-9 with TRBJ2-2, with unresolved D. Trimming pared 4 bases from V and 6 bases from J, leaving 12 bases between. Germline loops: CDR1 SEHNR, CDR2 FQNEAQ (reference sequence). The CDR3 runs 14 residues. CDR3 nucleotides: TGTGCCAGCAGCTCTCCAGGTCTGGCCGGGGAGCTGTTTTTT. This codes for CASSSPGLAGELFF.

The rearrangement uses TRBV18 and TRBJ2-6; D is uncertain. This CDR3 spans 14 amino acids. Trimming cost V 3 bases and J 6 bases, with 9 bases left between them. Germline V lookup: CDR1 KGHSH, CDR2 LQKENI. CDR3 bases: TGTGCCAGCTCACCGGGAATGGAGGCCAACGTCCTGACTTTC. Protein sequence: CASSPGMEANVLTF.

The chain couples TRBV5-1 to TRBJ2-5; 8 bases line up with TRBD2. The germline V gene has CDR1 SGHRS and CDR2 YFSETQ. The CDR3 runs 15 residues. The ends lost 2 bases at V and 4 bases at J; junction bases unmatched: 7. CDR3 in DNA: TGCGCCAGCAGCTTAGCGGGGGCGGGTCGAGAGACCCAGTACTTC. It is translated as CASSLAGAGRETQYF.

The chain has TRBV6-1 and TRBJ2-7, with D possibly TRBD1 on 6 matching bases. V shed 6 bases and J shed 2 bases, with 11 bases lying between them. This CDR3 has 13 amino acids. Germline CDR1 reads MNHNS; CDR2 reads SASEGT. CDR3 region: CASRDSGAYEQYF. Written as DNA, the CDR3 is TGTGCCAGCAGGGACAGTGGAGCCTACGAGCAGTACTTC.

The chain joins TRBV6-1 to TRBJ2-6, with 10 bases fitting TRBD2. Trimming took 4 bases from V and 0 from J; bases not matched to a gene: 6. Germline CDR1 reads MNHNS; CDR2 reads SASEGT. There are 18 residues in the CDR3. In DNA form, the CDR3 reads TGTGCCAGCAGTGCGACGGGACTAGCGACCTCTGGGGCCAACGTCCTGACTTTC. Encoded protein: CASSATGLATSGANVLTF.

This clone was counted a single time. V gene TRBV5-1 combines with J gene TRBJ2-5; D ambiguous. The V gene lost 5 bases and the J gene lost 5 bases, with 13 bases spanning the gap. Germline values: CDR1 SGHRS, CDR2 YFSETQ. The CDR3 sequence is 13 residues long. The CDR3 is CASRPSPRETQYF. CDR3 nucleotide sequence: TGCGCCAGCAGACCCTCCCCCCGGGAGACCCAGTACTTC.

J is TRBJ1-4 and V is TRBV11-2; unclear D gene. The CDR3 covers 13 residues. The ends were cut back, 4 bases at V and 5 bases at J, with 8 bases in the middle. Germline CDR1 reads SGHAT; CDR2 reads FQNNGV. The DNA for the CDR3 is TGTGCCAGCAGCTGGGAGTTGAATGAAAAACTGTTTTTT. Protein: CASSWELNEKLFF. The variable domain in full, completed from reference TRBV11-2 and TRBJ1-4, reads EAGVAQSPRYKIIEKRQSVAFWCNPISGHATLYWYQQILGQGPKLLIQFQNNGVVDDSQLPKDRFSAERLKGVDSTLKIQPAKLEDSAVYLCASSWELNEKLFFGSGTQLSVL.

CDR3 residues: CASTDSGQGAYEQYF. The DNA for the CDR3 is TGTGCCAGCACCGACTCGGGCCAGGGGGCCTACGAGCAGTACTTC. The V gene is TRBV6-6, the J gene TRBJ2-7; TRBD1 matches at 7 bases. V lost 7 bases, J lost 2 bases, and 11 bases stayed unmatched. Germline CDR1 and CDR2: MNHNY and SVGAGI (reference sequence). The CDR3 extends over 15 amino acids.